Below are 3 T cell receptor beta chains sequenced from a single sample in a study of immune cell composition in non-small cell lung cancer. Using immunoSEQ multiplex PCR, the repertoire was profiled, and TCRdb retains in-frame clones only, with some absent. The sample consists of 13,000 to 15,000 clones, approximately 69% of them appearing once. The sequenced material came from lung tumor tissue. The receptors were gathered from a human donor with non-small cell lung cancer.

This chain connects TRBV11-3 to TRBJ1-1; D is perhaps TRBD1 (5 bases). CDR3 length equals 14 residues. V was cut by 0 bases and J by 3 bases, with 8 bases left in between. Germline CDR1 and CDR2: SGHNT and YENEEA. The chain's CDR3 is CASSLEGGDTEAFF. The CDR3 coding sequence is TGTGCCAGCAGCTTAGAAGGAGGGGACACTGAAGCTTTCTTT.

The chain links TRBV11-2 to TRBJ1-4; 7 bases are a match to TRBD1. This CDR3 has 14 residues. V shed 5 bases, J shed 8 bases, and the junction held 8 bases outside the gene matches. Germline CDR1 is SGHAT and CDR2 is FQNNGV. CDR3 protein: CASSLTGSEEKLFF. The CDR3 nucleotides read TGTGCCAGCAGCCTGACAGGGTCCGAAGAAAAACTGTTTTTT. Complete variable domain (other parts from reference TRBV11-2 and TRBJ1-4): EAGVAQSPRYKIIEKRQSVAFWCNPISGHATLYWYQQILGQGPKLLIQFQNNGVVDDSQLPKDRFSAERLKGVDSTLKIQPAKLEDSAVYLCASSLTGSEEKLFFGSGTQLSVL.

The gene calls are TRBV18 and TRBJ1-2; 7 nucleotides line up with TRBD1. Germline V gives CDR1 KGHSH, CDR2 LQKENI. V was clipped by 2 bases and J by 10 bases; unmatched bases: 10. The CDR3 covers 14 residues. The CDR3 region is CASSPTERDSLYTF. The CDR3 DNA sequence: TGTGCCAGCTCACCAACCGAAAGGGACAGCCTCTACACCTTC.